This T cell receptor beta chain came from a study of T cell responses to AZD1222 COVID-19 vaccine. Overall study findings and caveats: Seropositivity was recorded at baseline in only 6 or 7 AZD1222 recipients. CD4 TCRs covered the whole spike, strongest at regions 160-218 and 743-854. There were mostly white British donors and more females than males, and clonal diversity was possibly underestimated. Increased Spike-specific TCR breadth and depth were observed after two AZD1222 doses.

Only in-frame clones appear in the TCRdb table, and some are missing; sequencing was by immunoSEQ multiplex PCR. The table includes approximately 210,000 clones, around 94% detected once. Remarks on this clone: As yet, its antigen is unknown.

The source material was peripheral blood, sampled 28 days after the second dose of the MenACWY control vaccine. This TCR was sampled from an adult who received the MenACWY meningococcal vaccine as a control.

Here the CDR3 reads CASSQQTSGFSYEQYF. In nucleotides, the CDR3 is TGCGCCAGCAGCCAACAAACTTCGGGGTTCTCCTACGAGCAGTACTTC. V and J are TRBV4-3 and TRBJ2-7; a weak D match, TRBD2 (5 bases). The germline gives CDR1 LGHNA, CDR2 YSLEER. Trimming cost V 2 bases and J 0 bases, with 14 bases left between them. The CDR3 runs to 16 residues.